This T cell receptor beta chain originates from a study of T cells in Graves' hyperthyroidism and ophthalmopathy. Trimming cost V 0 bases and J 0 bases, with 9 bases left between them. The germline V gene encodes CDR1 DFQATT and CDR2 SNEGSKA (reference sequence). This CDR3 spans 14 amino acids. This clonotype was observed many times. RNA transcripts yielded amplified TCR beta CDR3 regions. An initial round of RT-PCR targeting the TCR CDR3 relied on the HTBI primer set. One entry per CDR3 protein results from TCRdb running MiXCR on the multiplex PCR reads. This repertoire shows 250,000 to 300,000 distinct CDR3 sequences, about 14% found once; its top ten account for about 14%.

This sequence joins TRBV20-1 and TRBJ2-7; weak D call: TRBD2 (5 bases). The origin of this receptor is a woman in her thirties or forties with Graves' hyperthyroidism that later progressed to Graves' ophthalmopathy. Sequences were obtained from blood. CDR3 DNA: TGCAGTGCTAGAGATGTTGGGAGCTCCTACGAGCAGTACTTC. As protein: CSARDVGSSYEQYF.